This TCR beta chain was captured by sequencing in a study of blood T cell repertoires in COVID-19. Germline assignment: CDR1 LNHNV and CDR2 YYDKDF (reference sequence). J gave up 1 base and V 0 bases, and 7 bases lay outside the gene matches. This CDR3 comprises 17 residues. The repertoire was sequenced with immunoSEQ multiplex PCR; TCRdb's copy has only in-frame clones and lacks some. The sample contains some 250,000 clones, around 83% of which appear only once. The receptor was derived from a young man who had recovered from COVID-19. The specimen was peripheral blood. This chain joins TRBV15 and TRBJ2-5; 8 bases map to TRBD2. Here the CDR3 reads CATSREIGGGTQETQYF. For the CDR3, the DNA is TGTGCCACCAGCAGAGAAATAGGCGGGGGGACCCAAGAGACCCAGTACTTC.